Listed here is a single T cell receptor (beta chain). Its antigen remains unknown. The junction differs from germline at one of its ends, possibly a read error. The CDR3 totals 14 residues. Germline lookup yields CDR1 SGDLS and CDR2 YYNGEE. The data derive from a study of blood T cells in healthy people across ages. Through a sample-barcoded 5' primer and a J-beta primer mix, a second PCR was run for roughly 7 to 12 cycles. A template-switch adaptor containing 12 random nucleotides labeled each cDNA molecule. TCRdb re-derived calls from the 5' RACE reads in MiXCR, one entry per CDR3 protein. The sample yields over 500,000 distinct CDR3 sequences, over 25% seen once. Findings and caveats of the study: Comparison with aged donors showed that long-lived donors had more naive CD4+ cells and higher diversity.

These data are also associated with another study on T cells of mothers and their children. That work adds: Each donor was one of three healthy Caucasian mothers or one of their six children. Barcodes for each sample and 2-4 random nucleotides were added by the M1S primer used in the second PCR.

This TCR was recovered from a boy aged 2 to 10 in good health. V and J are TRBV9 and TRBJ1-2, with TRBD1 as a possible D gene (5 bases). Sequencing input: blood. For the CDR3, the DNA is TGTGCCAGCAGCGCCCACGGGGGTGCCTATGGCCACACCTTC. This sequence encodes CASSAHGGAYGHTF.